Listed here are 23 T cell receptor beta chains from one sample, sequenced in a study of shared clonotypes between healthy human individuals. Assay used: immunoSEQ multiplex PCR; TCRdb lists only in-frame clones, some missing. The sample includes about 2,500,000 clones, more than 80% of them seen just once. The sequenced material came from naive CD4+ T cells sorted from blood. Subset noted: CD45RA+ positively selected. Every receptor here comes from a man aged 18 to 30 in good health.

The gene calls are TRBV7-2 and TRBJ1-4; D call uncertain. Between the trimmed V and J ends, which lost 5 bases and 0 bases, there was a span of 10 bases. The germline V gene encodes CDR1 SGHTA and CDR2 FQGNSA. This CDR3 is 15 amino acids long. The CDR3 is CASSPRGATNEKLFF. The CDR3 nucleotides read TGTGCCAGCAGCCCCCGGGGTGCAACTAATGAAAAACTGTTTTTT.

CDR3 residues: CASSPLEFLESPLHF. The CDR3 DNA reads TGTGCCAGCTCACCACTTGAGTTTTTAGAATCACCCCTCCACTTT. This rearrangement joins TRBV18 to TRBJ1-6; D gene ambiguous. V shed 1 base and J shed 10 bases, with 14 bases lying between them. Germline lookup yields CDR1 KGHSH and CDR2 LQKENI. The CDR3 runs 15 residues. Full variable domain (outside the CDR3, taken from reference TRBV18 and TRBJ1-6): NAGVMQNPRHLVRRRGQEARLRCSPMKGHSHVYWYRQLPEEGLKFMVYLQKENIIDESGMPKERFSAEFPKEGPSILRIQQVVRGDSAAYFCASSPLEFLESPLHFGNGTRLTVT.

CDR3 protein: CASSLGWRGPSNTGELFF. The CDR3 nucleotides read TGTGCCAGCAGCTTAGGATGGAGGGGCCCATCGAACACCGGGGAGCTGTTTTTT. The chain has TRBV7-9 and TRBJ2-2, with D maybe TRBD2 (6 bases). V was cut by 1 base and J by 0 bases, with 15 bases left in between. This CDR3 has 18 residues. Per the germline V gene, CDR1 is SEHNR and CDR2 is FQNEAQ (reference sequence).

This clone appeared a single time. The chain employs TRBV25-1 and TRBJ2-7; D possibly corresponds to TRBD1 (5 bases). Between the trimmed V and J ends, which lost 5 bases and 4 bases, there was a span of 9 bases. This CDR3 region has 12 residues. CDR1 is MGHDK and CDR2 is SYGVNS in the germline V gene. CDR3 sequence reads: CASSWSGYEQYF. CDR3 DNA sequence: TGTGCCAGCAGTTGGTCAGGGTACGAGCAGTACTTC.

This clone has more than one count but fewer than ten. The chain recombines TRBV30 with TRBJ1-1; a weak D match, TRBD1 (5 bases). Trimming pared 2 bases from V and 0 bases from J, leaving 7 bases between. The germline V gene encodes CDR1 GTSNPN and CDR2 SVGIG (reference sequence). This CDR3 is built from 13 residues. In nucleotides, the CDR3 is TGTGCCTGGAGTCAGGGTTTGAACACTGAAGCTTTCTTT. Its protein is CAWSQGLNTEAFF.

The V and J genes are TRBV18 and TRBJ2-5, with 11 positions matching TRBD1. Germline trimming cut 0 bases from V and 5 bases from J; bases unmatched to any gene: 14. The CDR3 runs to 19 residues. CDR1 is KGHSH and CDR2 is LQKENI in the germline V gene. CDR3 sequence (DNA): TGTGCCAGCTCACCACCCCTTCTTTCCCGGACAGGGGGCGCGGAGACCCAGTACTTC. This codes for CASSPPLLSRTGGAETQYF. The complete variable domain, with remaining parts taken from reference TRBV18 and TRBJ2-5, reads NAGVMQNPRHLVRRRGQEARLRCSPMKGHSHVYWYRQLPEEGLKFMVYLQKENIIDESGMPKERFSAEFPKEGPSILRIQQVVRGDSAAYFCASSPPLLSRTGGAETQYFGPGTRLLVL.

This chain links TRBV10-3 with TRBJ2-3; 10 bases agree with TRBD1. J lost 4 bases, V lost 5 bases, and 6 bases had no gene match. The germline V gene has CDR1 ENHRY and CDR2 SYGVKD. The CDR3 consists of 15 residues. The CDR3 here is CAISSGTGDADTQYF. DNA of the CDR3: TGTGCCATCAGTTCCGGGACAGGGGACGCAGATACGCAGTATTTT.

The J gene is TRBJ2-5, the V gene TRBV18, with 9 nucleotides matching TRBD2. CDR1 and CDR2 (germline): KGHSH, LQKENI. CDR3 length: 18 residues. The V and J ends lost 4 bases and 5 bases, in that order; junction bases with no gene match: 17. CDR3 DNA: TGTGCCAGCTCACTTACCGGGACTAGCAATCCCCAAGGCGAGACCCAGTACTTC. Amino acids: CASSLTGTSNPQGETQYF. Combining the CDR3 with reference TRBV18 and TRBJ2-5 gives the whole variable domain NAGVMQNPRHLVRRRGQEARLRCSPMKGHSHVYWYRQLPEEGLKFMVYLQKENIIDESGMPKERFSAEFPKEGPSILRIQQVVRGDSAAYFCASSLTGTSNPQGETQYFGPGTRLLVL.

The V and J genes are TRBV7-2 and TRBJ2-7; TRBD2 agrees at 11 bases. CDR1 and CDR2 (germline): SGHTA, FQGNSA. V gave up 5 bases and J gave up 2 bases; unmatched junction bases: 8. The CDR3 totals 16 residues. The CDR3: CASSPTRGLAAYEQYF. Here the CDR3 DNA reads TGTGCCAGCAGCCCGACCCGGGGACTAGCGGCCTACGAGCAGTACTTC.

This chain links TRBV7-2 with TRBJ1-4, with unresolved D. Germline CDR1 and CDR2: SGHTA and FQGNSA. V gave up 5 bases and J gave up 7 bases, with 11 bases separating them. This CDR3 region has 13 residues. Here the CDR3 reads CASSLGQVEKLFF. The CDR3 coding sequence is TGTGCCAGCAGCCTAGGGCAGGTTGAAAAACTGTTTTTT.

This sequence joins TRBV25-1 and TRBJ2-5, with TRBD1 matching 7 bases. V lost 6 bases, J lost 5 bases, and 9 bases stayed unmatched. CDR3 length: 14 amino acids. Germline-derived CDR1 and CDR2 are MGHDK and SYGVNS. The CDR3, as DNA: TGTGCCAGCAGGGACAGGCTCGGGGAGGAGACCCAGTACTTC. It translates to CASRDRLGEETQYF.

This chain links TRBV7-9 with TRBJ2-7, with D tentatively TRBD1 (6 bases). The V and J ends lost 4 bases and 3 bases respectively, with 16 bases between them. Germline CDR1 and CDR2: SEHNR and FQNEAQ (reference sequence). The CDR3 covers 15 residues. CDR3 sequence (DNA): TGTGCCAGCAGCTACTCCGGACAGTTCCGCTACGAGCAGTACTTC. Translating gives CASSYSGQFRYEQYF.

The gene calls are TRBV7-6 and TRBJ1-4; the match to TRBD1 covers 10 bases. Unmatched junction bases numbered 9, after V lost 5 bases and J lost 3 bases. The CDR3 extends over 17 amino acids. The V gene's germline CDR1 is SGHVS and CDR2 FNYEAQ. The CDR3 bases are TGTGCCAGCAGCCGGACAGGGGGTGGGGGAGCTAATGAAAAACTGTTTTTT. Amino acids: CASSRTGGGGANEKLFF.

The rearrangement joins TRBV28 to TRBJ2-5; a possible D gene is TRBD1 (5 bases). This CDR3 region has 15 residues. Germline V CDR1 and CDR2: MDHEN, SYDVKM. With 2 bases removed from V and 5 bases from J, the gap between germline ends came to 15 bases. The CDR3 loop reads CASSLGARNRETQYF. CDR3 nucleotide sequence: TGTGCCAGCAGTTTAGGGGCTAGAAACCGGGAGACCCAGTACTTC.

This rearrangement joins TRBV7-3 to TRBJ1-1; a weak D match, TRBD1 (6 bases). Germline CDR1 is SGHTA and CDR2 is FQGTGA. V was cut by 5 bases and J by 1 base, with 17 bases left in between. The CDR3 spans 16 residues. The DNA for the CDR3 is TGTGCCAGCAGCGTAGAAGGGGGGAGAAGGAACACTGAAGCTTTCTTT. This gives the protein CASSVEGGRRNTEAFF.

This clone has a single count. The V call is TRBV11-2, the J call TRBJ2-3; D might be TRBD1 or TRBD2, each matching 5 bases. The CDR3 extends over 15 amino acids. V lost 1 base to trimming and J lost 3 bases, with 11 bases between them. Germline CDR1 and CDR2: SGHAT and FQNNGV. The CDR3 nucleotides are TGTGCCAGCAGCTTAGCGGGGCGGTTTACAGATACGCAGTATTTT. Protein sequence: CASSLAGRFTDTQYF.

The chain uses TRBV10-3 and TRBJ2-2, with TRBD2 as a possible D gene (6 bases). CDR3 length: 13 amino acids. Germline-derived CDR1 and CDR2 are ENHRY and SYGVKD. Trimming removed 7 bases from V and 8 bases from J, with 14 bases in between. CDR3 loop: CAIKVFAGGELFF. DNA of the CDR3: TGTGCCATCAAAGTCTTCGCGGGGGGGGAGCTGTTTTTT.

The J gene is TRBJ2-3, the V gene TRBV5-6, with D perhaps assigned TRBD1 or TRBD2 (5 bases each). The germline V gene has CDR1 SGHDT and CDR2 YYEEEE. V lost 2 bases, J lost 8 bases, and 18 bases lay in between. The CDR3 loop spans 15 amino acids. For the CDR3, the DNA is TGTGCCAGCAGCTTTTCGGGACCTGAAACGGCTACGCAGTATTTT. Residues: CASSFSGPETATQYF.

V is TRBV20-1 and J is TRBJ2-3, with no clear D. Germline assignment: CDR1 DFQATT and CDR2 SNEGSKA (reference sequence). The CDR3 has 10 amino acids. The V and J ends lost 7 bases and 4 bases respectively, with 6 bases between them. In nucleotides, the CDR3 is TGCAGTGGGGTAGCAGATACGCAGTATTTT. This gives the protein CSGVADTQYF.

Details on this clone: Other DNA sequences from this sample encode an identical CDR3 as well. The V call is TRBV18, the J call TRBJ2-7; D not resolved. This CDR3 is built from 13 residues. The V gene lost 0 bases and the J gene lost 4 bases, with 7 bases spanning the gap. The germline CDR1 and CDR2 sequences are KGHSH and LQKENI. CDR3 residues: CASSPPASYEQYF. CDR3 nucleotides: TGTGCCAGCTCACCACCGGCGAGTTACGAGCAGTACTTC.

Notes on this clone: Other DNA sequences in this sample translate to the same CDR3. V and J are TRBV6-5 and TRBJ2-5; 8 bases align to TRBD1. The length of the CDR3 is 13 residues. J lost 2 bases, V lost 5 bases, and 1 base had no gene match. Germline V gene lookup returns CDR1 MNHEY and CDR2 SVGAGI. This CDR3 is CASSRTGQETQYF. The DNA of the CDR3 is TGTGCCAGCAGTCGGACAGGGCAAGAGACCCAGTACTTC.

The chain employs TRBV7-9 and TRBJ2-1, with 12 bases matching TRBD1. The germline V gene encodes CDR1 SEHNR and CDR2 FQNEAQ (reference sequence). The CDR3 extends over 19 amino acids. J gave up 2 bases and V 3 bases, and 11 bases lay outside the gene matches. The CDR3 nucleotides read TGTGCCAGCAGCTTCACCCGGGACAGGGGGCTTTGGGCCTACAATGAGCAGTTCTTC. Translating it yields CASSFTRDRGLWAYNEQFF.

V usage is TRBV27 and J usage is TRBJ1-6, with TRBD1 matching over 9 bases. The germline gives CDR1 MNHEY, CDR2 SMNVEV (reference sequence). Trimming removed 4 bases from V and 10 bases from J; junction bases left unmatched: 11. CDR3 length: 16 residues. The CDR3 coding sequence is TGTGCCAGCAGTTCCATGGTCGGGACAGGGTACTCACCCCTCCACTTT. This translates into CASSSMVGTGYSPLHF.